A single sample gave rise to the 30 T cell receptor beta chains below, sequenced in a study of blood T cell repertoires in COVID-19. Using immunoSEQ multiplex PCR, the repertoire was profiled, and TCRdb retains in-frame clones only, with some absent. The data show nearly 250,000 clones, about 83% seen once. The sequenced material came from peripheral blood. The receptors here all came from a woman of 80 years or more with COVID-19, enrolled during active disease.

In DNA, the CDR3 is TGTGCCAGCAGCCAGGGAACTCAAGAGACCCAGTACTTC. Amino acid sequence: CASSQGTQETQYF. The chain carries TRBV11-2 and TRBJ2-5, with D tentatively TRBD1 (5 bases). V lost 5 bases and J 2 bases, leaving 9 bases between the germline ends. Germline V lookup: CDR1 SGHAT, CDR2 FQNNGV. The CDR3 is made up of 13 amino acids.

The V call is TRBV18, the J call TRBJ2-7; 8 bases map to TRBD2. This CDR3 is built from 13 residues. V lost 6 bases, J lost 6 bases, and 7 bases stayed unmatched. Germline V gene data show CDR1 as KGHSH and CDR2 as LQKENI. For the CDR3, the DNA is TGTGCCAGCTCTGCGAGGAGCGGGGGCGAGCAGTACGTC. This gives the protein CASSARSGGEQYV.

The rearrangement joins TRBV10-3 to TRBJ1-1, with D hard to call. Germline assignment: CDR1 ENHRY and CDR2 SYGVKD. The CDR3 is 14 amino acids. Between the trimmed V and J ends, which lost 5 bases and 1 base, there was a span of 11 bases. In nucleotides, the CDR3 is TGTGCCATCAGTACTCTAGCAGGGAACACTGAAGCTTTCTTT. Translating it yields CAISTLAGNTEAFF.

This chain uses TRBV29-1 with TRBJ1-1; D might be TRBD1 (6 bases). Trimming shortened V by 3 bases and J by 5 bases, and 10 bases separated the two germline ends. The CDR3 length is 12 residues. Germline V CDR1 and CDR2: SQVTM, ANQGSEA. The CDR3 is CSVDDRYTEAFF. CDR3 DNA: TGCAGCGTTGACGACAGGTATACTGAAGCTTTCTTT.

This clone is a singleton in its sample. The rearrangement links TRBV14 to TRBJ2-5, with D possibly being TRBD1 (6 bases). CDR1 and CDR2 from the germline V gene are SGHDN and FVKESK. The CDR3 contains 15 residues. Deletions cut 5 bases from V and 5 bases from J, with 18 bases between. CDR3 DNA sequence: TGTGCCAGCAGCGCCACAGGGTATAGGGCGGAGACCCAGTACTTC. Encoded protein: CASSATGYRAETQYF.

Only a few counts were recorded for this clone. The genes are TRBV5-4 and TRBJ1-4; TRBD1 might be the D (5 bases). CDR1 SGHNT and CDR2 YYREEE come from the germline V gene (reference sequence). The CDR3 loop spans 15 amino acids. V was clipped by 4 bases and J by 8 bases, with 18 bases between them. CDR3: CASSRDGGGGEKLFF. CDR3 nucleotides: TGTGCCAGCAGCCGAGATGGGGGGGGAGGAGAAAAACTGTTTTTT.

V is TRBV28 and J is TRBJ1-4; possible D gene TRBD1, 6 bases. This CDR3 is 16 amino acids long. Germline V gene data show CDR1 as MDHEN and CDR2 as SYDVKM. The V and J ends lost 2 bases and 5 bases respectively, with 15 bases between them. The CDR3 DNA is TGTGCCAGCAGTTTAGCGGGGGCGAGGTCCAATGAAAAACTGTTTTTT. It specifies CASSLAGARSNEKLFF.

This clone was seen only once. CDR3 coding DNA: TGTGCCAGTATAGTCGACACCTCTGGAAACACCATATATTTT. It codes for CASIVDTSGNTIYF. This sequence joins TRBV19 and TRBJ1-3; D remains unclear. Germline CDR1 and CDR2: LNHDA and SQIVND (reference sequence). The CDR3 covers 14 residues. The ends were cut back, 7 bases at V and 0 bases at J, with 10 bases in the middle.

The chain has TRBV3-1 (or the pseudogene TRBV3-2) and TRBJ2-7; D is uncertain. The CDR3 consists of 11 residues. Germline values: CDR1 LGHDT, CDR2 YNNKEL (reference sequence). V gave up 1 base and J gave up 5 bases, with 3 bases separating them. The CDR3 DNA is TGTGCCAGCAGCCAAGGGCACGAGCAGTACGTC. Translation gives CASSQGHEQYV.

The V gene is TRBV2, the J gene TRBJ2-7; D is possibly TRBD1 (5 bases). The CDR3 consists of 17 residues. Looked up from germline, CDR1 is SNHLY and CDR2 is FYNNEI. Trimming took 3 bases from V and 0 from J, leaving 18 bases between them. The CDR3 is CASSDAQGRLTSYEQYV. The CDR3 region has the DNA TGTGCCAGCAGTGACGCCCAGGGCAGGTTGACCTCCTACGAGCAGTACGTC.

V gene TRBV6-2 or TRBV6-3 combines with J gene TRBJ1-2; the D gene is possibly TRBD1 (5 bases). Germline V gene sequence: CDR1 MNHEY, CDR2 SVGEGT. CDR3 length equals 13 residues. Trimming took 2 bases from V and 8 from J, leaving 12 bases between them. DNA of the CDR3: TGTGCCAGCAGTTACGGACTAGGGGAAGGCTACACCTTC. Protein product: CASSYGLGEGYTF.

The DNA of the CDR3 is TGTGCCATCAAGGGGGGGCCTAATGAAAAACTGTTTTTT. Translating it yields CAIKGGPNEKLFF. V usage is TRBV10-3 and J usage is TRBJ1-4; perhaps TRBD1 as D (6 bases). Germline values: CDR1 ENHRY, CDR2 SYGVKD. This CDR3 has 13 residues. Trimming removed 7 bases from V and 3 bases from J, with 9 bases in between.

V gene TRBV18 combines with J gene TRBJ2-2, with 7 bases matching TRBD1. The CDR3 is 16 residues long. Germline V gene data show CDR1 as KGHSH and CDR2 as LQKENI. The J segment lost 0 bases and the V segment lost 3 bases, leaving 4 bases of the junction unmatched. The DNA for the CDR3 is TGTGCCAGCTCACCCCGACAGGGCCCGAACACCGGGGAGCTGTTTTTT. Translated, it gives CASSPRQGPNTGELFF.

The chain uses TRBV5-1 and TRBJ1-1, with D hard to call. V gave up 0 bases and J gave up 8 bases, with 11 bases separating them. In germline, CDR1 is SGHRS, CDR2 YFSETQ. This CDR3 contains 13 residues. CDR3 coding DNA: TGCGCCAGCAGCTTGGGACTACAAAAGGAAGCTTTCTTT. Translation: CASSLGLQKEAFF.

The CDR3 sequence is CASRGTGKAEYGYTF. The CDR3 region has the DNA TGTGCCAGCCGAGGAACAGGGAAGGCGGAGTATGGCTACACCTTC. The chain combines TRBV27 with TRBJ1-2; D might be TRBD1 (6 bases). The ends were cut back, 8 bases at V and 5 bases at J, with 21 bases in the middle. The CDR3 is 15 residues long. CDR1 and CDR2 (germline): MNHEY, SMNVEV (reference sequence).

CDR3 residues: CASSRTTGYRNTIYF. CDR3 bases: TGTGCCAGCAGCCGTACTACAGGGTATAGAAACACCATATATTTT. V usage is TRBV7-9 and J usage is TRBJ1-3; perhaps TRBD1 as D (6 bases). The V gene lost 5 bases and the J gene lost 5 bases, with 16 bases spanning the gap. Germline V gene lookup returns CDR1 SEHNR and CDR2 FQNEAQ (reference sequence). CDR3 length: 15 residues.

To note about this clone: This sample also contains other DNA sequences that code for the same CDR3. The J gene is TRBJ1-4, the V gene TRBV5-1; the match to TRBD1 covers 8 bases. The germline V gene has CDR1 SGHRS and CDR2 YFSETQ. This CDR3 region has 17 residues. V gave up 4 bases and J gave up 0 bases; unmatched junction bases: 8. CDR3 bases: TGCGCCAGCAGCCTCCAGGGACAGGCAGCAACTAATGAAAAACTGTTTTTT. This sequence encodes CASSLQGQAATNEKLFF.

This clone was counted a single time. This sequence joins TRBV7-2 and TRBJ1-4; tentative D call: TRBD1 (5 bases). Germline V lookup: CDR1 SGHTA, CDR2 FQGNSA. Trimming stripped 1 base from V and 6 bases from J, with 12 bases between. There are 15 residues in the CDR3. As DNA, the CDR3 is TGTGCCAGCAGCTTAGGGTGGGGCTTTGATGAAAAACTGTTTTTT. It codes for CASSLGWGFDEKLFF.

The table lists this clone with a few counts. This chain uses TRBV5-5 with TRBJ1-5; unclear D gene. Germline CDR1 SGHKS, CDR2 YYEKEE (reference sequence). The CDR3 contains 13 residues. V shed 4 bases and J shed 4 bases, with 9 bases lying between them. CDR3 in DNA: TGTGCCAGCAGCCAAGACTGGAATCAGCCCCAGCATTTT. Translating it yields CASSQDWNQPQHF.

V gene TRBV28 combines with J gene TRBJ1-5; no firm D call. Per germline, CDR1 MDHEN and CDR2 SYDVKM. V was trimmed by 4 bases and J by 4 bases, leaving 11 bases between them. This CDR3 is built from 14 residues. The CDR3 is CASSYSNGNQPQHF. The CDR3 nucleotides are TGTGCCAGCAGTTACAGTAACGGAAATCAGCCCCAGCATTTT.

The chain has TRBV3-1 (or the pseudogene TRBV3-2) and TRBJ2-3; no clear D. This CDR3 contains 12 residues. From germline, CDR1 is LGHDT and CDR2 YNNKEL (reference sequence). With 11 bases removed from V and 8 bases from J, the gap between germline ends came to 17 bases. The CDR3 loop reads CAAGDRSTTQYF. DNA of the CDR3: TGTGCCGCCGGAGACCGGAGCACTACGCAGTATTTT.

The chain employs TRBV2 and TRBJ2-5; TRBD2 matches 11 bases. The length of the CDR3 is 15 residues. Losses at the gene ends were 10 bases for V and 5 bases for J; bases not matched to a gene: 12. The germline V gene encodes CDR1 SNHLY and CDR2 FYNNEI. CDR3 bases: TGTGCCAACACCAAACTAGCGGGGGTAACGGAGACCCAGTACTTC. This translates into CANTKLAGVTETQYF.

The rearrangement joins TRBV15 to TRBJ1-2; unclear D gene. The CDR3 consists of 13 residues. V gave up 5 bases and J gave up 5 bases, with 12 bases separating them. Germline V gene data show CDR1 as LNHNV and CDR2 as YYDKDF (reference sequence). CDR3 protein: CATSPIRVYGYTF. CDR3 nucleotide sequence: TGTGCCACCAGCCCCATTCGGGTTTATGGCTACACCTTC.

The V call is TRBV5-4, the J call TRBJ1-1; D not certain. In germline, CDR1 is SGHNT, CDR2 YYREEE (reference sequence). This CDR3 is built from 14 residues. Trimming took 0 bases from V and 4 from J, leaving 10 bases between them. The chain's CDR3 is CASSLASLSTEAFF. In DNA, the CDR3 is TGTGCCAGCAGCTTGGCCTCCCTATCCACTGAAGCTTTCTTT. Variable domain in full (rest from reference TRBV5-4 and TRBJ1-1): ETGVTQSPTHLIKTRGQQVTLRCSSQSGHNTVSWYQQALGQGPQFIFQYYREEENGRGNFPPRFSGLQFPNYSSELNVNALELDDSALYLCASSLASLSTEAFFGQGTRLTVV.

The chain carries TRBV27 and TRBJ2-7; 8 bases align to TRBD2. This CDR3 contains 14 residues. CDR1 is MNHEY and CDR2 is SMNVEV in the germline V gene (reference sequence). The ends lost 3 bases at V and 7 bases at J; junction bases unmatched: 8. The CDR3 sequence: CASSFGTSGEEQYF. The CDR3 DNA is TGTGCCAGCAGTTTCGGGACTAGTGGTGAGGAGCAGTACTTC.

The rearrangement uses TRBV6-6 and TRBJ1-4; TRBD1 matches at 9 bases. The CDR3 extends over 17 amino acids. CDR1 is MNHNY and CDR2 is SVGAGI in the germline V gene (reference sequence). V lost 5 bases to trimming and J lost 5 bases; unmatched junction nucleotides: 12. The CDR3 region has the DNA TGTGCCAGCAGTCGAAGACACCGGGACAGGGAAAATGAAAAACTGTTTTTT. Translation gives CASSRRHRDRENEKLFF.

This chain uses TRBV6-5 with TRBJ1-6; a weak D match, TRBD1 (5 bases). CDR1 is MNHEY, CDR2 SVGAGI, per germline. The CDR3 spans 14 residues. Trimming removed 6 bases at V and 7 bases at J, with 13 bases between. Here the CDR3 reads CASRTGLLNSPLHF. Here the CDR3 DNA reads TGTGCCAGCAGGACGGGACTGCTGAATTCACCCCTCCACTTT.

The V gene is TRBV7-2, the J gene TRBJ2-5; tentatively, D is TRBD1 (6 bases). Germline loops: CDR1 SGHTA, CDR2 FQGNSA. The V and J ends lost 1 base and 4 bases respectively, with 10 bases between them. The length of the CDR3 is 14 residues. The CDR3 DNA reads TGTGCCAGCAGCTTAGATTACAGGGCAGAGACCCAGTACTTC. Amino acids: CASSLDYRAETQYF.

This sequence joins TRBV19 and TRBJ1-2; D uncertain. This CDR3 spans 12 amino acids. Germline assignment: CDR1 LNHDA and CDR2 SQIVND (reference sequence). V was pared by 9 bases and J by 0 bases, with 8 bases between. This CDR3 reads CASGRANYGYTF. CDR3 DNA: TGTGCCAGCGGGAGAGCTAACTATGGCTACACCTTC.

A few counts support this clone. CDR3 region: CASRTDRGPYGYTF. The CDR3 nucleotides are TGTGCCAGCCGGACCGATAGGGGTCCCTATGGCTACACCTTC. This rearrangement joins TRBV7-2 to TRBJ1-2; a weak D match, TRBD1 (5 bases). Germline V gene lookup returns CDR1 SGHTA and CDR2 FQGNSA. The CDR3 has 14 residues. The V and J ends lost 8 bases and 4 bases respectively, with 17 bases between them.